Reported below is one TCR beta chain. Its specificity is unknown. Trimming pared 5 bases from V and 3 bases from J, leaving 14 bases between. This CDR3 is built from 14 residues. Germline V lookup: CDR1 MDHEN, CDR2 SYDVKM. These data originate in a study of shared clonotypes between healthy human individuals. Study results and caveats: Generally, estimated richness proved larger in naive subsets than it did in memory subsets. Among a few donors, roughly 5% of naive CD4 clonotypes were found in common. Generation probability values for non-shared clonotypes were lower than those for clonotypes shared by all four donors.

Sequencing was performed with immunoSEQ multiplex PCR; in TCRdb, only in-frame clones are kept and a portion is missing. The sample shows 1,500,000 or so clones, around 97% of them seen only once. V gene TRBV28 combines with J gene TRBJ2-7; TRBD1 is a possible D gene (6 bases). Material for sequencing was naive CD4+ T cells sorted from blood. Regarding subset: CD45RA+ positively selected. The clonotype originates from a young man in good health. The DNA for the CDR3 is TGTGCCAGCAGTGGTACAGGGTGGGACTACGAGCAGTACTTC. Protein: CASSGTGWDYEQYF.